Listed below are T cell receptor beta chains from one sample, sequenced in a study of blood T cell repertoires in COVID-19. The table came from immunoSEQ multiplex PCR; TCRdb's copy has only in-frame clones and leaves some out. The table records about 160,000 clones, about 89% of them present only once. Sequencing input: peripheral blood. The receptors were sampled from a man between 60 and 70 years old with acute or convalescent COVID-19. CDR3s include the opening cysteine and the closing phenylalanine or tryptophan. D genes are given only for firm matches. Not every row has a clone size; where given, it reads once, few, many or a size class.

clone_size d_call j_call v_call cdr3_aa cdr3_nt
NA TRBD1 TRBJ1-5 TRBV2 CASSGGQGNSNQPQHF TGTGCCAGCAGTGGAGGACAGGGTAATAGCAATCAGCCCCAGCATTTT
NA TRBD1 TRBJ1-3 TRBV7-9 CASSLTGTGGSGNTIYF TGTGCCAGCAGCCTGACCGGGACAGGGGGCTCTGGAAACACCATATATTTT
NA NA TRBJ1-4 TRBV5-1 CASSLTGPNEKLFF TGCGCCAGCAGCTTGACAGGGCCAAATGAAAAACTGTTTTTT
NA NA TRBJ2-2 TRBV21-1 CASSIGETGELFF TGTGCCAGCAGCATCGGGGAAACCGGGGAGCTGTTTTTT
NA TRBD1 TRBJ1-5 TRBV5-5 CASSLDRLGNQPQHF TGTGCCAGCAGTTTGGACAGGTTGGGCAATCAGCCCCAGCATTTT
NA TRBD1 TRBJ1-3 TRBV7-9 CASSATGSSGNTIYF TGTGCCAGCAGCGCGACAGGGTCCTCTGGAAACACCATATATTTT
NA NA TRBJ1-3 TRBV6-5 CASRRSNLQGNTIYF TGTGCCAGCAGGAGGTCAAACCTTCAGGGAAACACCATATATTTT
NA NA TRBJ2-2 TRBV10-2 CASSGRKNTGELFF TGCGCCAGCAGTGGCAGGAAGAACACCGGGGAGCTGTTTTTT
NA TRBD1 TRBJ1-1 TRBV20-1 CSASKDRGNTEAFF TGCAGTGCTAGTAAGGACAGGGGGAACACTGAAGCTTTCTTT
NA NA TRBJ1-1 TRBV4-3 CASSPGLTLDTEAFF TGCGCCAGCAGCCCGGGACTCACGTTGGACACTGAAGCTTTCTTT
NA NA TRBJ1-5 TRBV30 CAWSLASSNQPQHF TGTGCCTGGAGCCTGGCAAGTAGCAATCAGCCCCAGCATTTT
once NA TRBJ2-1 TRBV6-5 CASSRTGTGNEQFF TGTGCCAGCAGCAGGACCGGGACTGGAAATGAGCAGTTCTTC
few TRBD1 TRBJ1-6 TRBV18 CASTQQGAGSPLHF TGTGCCAGCACCCAACAGGGGGCGGGTTCACCCCTCCACTTT
NA NA TRBJ1-1 TRBV5-5 CASSLGVMNTEAFF TGTGCCAGCAGCTTGGGAGTCATGAACACTGAAGCTTTCTTT
NA NA TRBJ1-1 TRBV7-8 CASSLYEQGRMNTEAFF TGTGCCAGCAGCTTATACGAGCAGGGGAGAATGAACACTGAAGCTTTCTTT
NA TRBD1 TRBJ1-2 TRBV9 CASSVGLDRAYGYTF TGTGCCAGCAGCGTAGGGCTGGACAGGGCCTATGGCTACACCTTC
NA TRBD2 TRBJ2-2 TRBV18 CASSPSSGNTGELFF TGTGCCAGCTCCCCCTCTAGCGGAAACACCGGGGAGCTGTTTTTT
NA TRBD1 TRBJ1-1 TRBV7-9 CASSPDRGRSNTEAFF TGTGCCAGCAGCCCTGACAGGGGGCGAAGTAACACTGAAGCTTTCTTT
NA NA TRBJ1-2 TRBV28 CASSLIVGTDRGYTF TGTGCCAGCAGTTTAATTGTTGGCACAGATCGAGGCTACACCTTC
few TRBD1 TRBJ1-1 TRBV4-3 CASSQGTGANTEAFF TGCGCCAGCAGCCAAGGGACAGGGGCTAACACTGAAGCTTTCTTT
NA NA TRBJ1-5 TRBV6-5 CASREREWEPQHF TGTGCCAGCAGAGAGAGGGAGTGGGAGCCCCAGCATTTT
NA TRBD1 TRBJ1-6 TRBV30 CAWRNRPGQGARNSPLHF TGTGCCTGGAGAAATAGACCGGGACAGGGGGCACGCAATTCACCCCTCCACTTT
NA TRBD1 TRBJ1-1 TRBV20-1 CSARNDRGAFF TGCAGTGCTAGAAACGACAGGGGAGCTTTCTTT
once NA TRBJ1-5 TRBV2 CASSESVQPQHF TGTGCCAGCAGTGAATCCGTGCAGCCCCAGCATTTT
NA TRBD1 TRBJ1-6 TRBV14 CASSQETGPSPLHF TGTGCCAGCAGCCAAGAGACAGGGCCTTCACCCCTCCACTTT
NA TRBD1 TRBJ1-2 TRBV6-5 CASSRDRRDYGYTF TGTGCCAGCAGTCGGGACAGGCGTGACTATGGCTACACCTTC
NA TRBD2 TRBJ2-7 TRBV11-2 CASSLREGYEQYF TGTGCCAGCAGCTTAAGGGAGGGGTACGAGCAGTACTTC
NA TRBD1 TRBJ1-3 TRBV5-1 CASSFQTGGNTIYF TGCGCCAGCAGCTTTCAGACAGGGGGAAACACCATATATTTT
NA NA TRBJ2-2 TRBV5-4 CASSYRNTGELFF TGTGCCAGCTCGTATCGTAACACCGGGGAGCTGTTTTTT
once NA TRBJ1-2 TRBV4-3 CASSQGMGRGDGYTF TGCGCCAGCAGCCAAGGCATGGGGCGGGGAGATGGCTACACCTTC
NA NA TRBJ2-1 TRBV5-1 CASPRVFVSYNEQFF TGCGCCAGCCCCAGGGTATTTGTCTCCTACAATGAGCAGTTCTTC
NA TRBD2 TRBJ2-7 TRBV7-8 CASSLGLASGGHEQYF TGTGCCAGCAGCTTGGGGCTGGCTAGCGGGGGGCACGAGCAGTACTTC
NA TRBD1 TRBJ1-6 TRBV19 CASSMSTGASSYNSPLHF TGTGCCAGTAGTATGTCCACAGGGGCGAGCTCCTATAATTCACCCCTCCACTTT
NA NA TRBJ1-2 TRBV5-8 CASSLGPDGYTF TGTGCCAGCAGCTTGGGTCCAGATGGCTACACCTTC
NA TRBD1 TRBJ1-4 TRBV10-3 CAISEGQGVDNEKLFF TGTGCCATCAGTGAGGGACAGGGGGTGGATAATGAAAAACTGTTTTTT
NA NA TRBJ2-2 TRBV5-1 CASNLGARENTGELFF TGCGCCAGCAACCTGGGCGCCAGGGAGAACACCGGGGAGCTGTTTTTT
NA TRBD1 TRBJ2-5 TRBV11-2 CASRRPGTGELGKETQYF TGTGCCAGCAGACGTCCCGGGACAGGGGAATTGGGAAAAGAGACCCAGTACTTC
NA NA TRBJ1-5 TRBV5-1 CASSYEGSASPQHF TGCGCCAGCAGCTACGAGGGCTCAGCCTCGCCCCAGCATTTT
once TRBD2 TRBJ2-1 TRBV19 CASRMGGSYNEQFF TGTGCCAGTAGAATGGGGGGGTCCTACAATGAGCAGTTCTTC
few NA TRBJ1-1 TRBV12-5 CASGLTGNTEAFF TGTGCTAGTGGTTTAACAGGGAACACTGAAGCTTTCTTT
NA NA TRBJ2-1 TRBV12-5 CASGLERLNNEQFF TGTGCTAGTGGTTTGGAACGACTAAACAATGAGCAGTTCTTC
NA NA TRBJ1-5 TRBV4-3 CASSQDPSNQPQHF TGCGCCAGCAGCCAAGATCCTTCTAATCAGCCCCAGCATTTT
NA TRBD1 TRBJ2-2 TRBV19 CAGGTGGAGTGELFF TGTGCCGGGGGTACAGGGGGCGCGGGCACCGGGGAGCTGTTTTTT
NA NA TRBJ1-2 TRBV5-1 CASSPYREGYGYTF TGCGCCAGCAGCCCATACAGGGAGGGCTATGGCTACACCTTC
NA NA TRBJ2-7 TRBV3-1/TRBV3-2 CASSDLRQSRSYEQYF TGTGCCAGCAGCGACCTTCGACAGTCGAGATCCTACGAGCAGTACTTC
NA TRBD1 TRBJ2-7 TRBV12-3/TRBV12-4 CASSLLTGAEQYF TGTGCCAGCAGTTTATTGACAGGGGCAGAGCAGTACTTC